Shown below are 3 T cell receptor beta chains from a single sample sequenced in a study of cytomegalovirus exposure and HLA in healthy donors. The repertoire was sequenced with immunoSEQ multiplex PCR; TCRdb's copy has only in-frame clones and lacks some. The sample carries 150,000 to 250,000 clones, roughly three quarters recorded once. The sample taken for sequencing was PBMCs. These receptors came from a woman aged 25 to 45 in good health and CMV-seronegative.

The rearrangement joins TRBV28 to TRBJ2-7; weak D call: TRBD1 (7 bases). The CDR3 has 11 amino acids. V shed 9 bases and J shed 6 bases, with 12 bases lying between them. Germline V gene data show CDR1 as MDHEN and CDR2 as SYDVKM. CDR3 amino acids: CASQQGGEQYF. The CDR3 DNA reads as TGTGCCAGTCAGCAGGGGGGCGAGCAGTACTTC.

The V gene is TRBV6-5, the J gene TRBJ2-2, with 7 nucleotides matching TRBD1. CDR3 length: 15 residues. Germline CDR1 reads MNHEY; CDR2 reads SVGAGI. The V and J ends lost 8 bases and 4 bases, in that order; junction bases with no gene match: 10. The DNA of the CDR3 is TGTGCCAGCCCCAGGAGACAGGGCGGCACCGGGGAGCTGTTTTTT. It yields the protein CASPRRQGGTGELFF.

This chain joins TRBV5-6 and TRBJ2-7, with D tentatively TRBD1 (6 bases). The V gene's germline CDR1 is SGHDT and CDR2 YYEEEE. The CDR3 consists of 18 residues. The V end was cut by 5 bases, the J end by 0 bases, with 24 bases between. The CDR3 DNA follows: TGTGCCAGCAGACGTGACAGGCCAGCGACCCTTGGCTCCTACGAGCAGTACTTC. It is translated as CASRRDRPATLGSYEQYF.